This entry lists 15 T cell receptor beta chains sequenced from one sample in a study of shared clonotypes between healthy human individuals. TCRdb's copy holds only in-frame clones and misses some; the assay was immunoSEQ multiplex PCR. Of fewer than 500,000 clones listed, 60% to 80% were seen once; the top ten hold roughly an eighth. Sequencing was done on a sample of PBMCs. The receptors were sampled from a woman between 40 and 55 years old in good health. Some clones in this sample may be carry-over from other donors' samples.

The rearrangement uses TRBV9 and TRBJ2-5; D is possibly TRBD2 (6 bases). Trimming took 1 base from V and 5 from J, leaving 12 bases between them. The length of the CDR3 is 14 residues. CDR1 is SGDLS, CDR2 YYNGEE, per germline. CDR3 sequence (DNA): TGTGCCAGCAGCGTACAGGGTCGGGGGGAGACCCAGTACTTC. This translates into CASSVQGRGETQYF.

The chain couples TRBV5-1 to TRBJ2-2; D is perhaps TRBD2 (6 bases). V was clipped by 0 bases and J by 1 base, with 10 bases between them. CDR3 length equals 16 residues. CDR1 and CDR2 (germline): SGHRS, YFSETQ. As DNA, the CDR3 is TGCGCCAGCAGCTTGGAGGTTAGCGGGAACACCGGGGAGCTGTTTTTT. This gives the protein CASSLEVSGNTGELFF.

The gene calls are TRBV5-1 and TRBJ1-1, with D uncertain. Germline CDR1 reads SGHRS; CDR2 reads YFSETQ. The CDR3 is 13 amino acids. V was pared by 1 base and J by 1 base, with 5 bases between. CDR3 residues: CASSLSTNTEAFF. In DNA, the CDR3 is TGCGCCAGCAGCTTGTCGACGAACACTGAAGCTTTCTTT.

The chain couples TRBV5-1 to TRBJ1-2, with a tentative D call TRBD1 (5 bases). The CDR3 length is 13 residues. The germline V and J ends were trimmed by 4 bases and 2 bases, with 9 bases remaining between them. Germline V gene sequence: CDR1 SGHRS, CDR2 YFSETQ. In DNA, the CDR3 is TGCGCCAGCAGCCCGGACAACAACTATGGCTACACCTTC. Residues: CASSPDNNYGYTF.

The chain is built from TRBV5-4 and TRBJ1-4; D is unclear. Germline V gene data show CDR1 as SGHNT and CDR2 as YYREEE (reference sequence). The CDR3 sequence is 15 residues long. V was trimmed by 4 bases and J by 4 bases, leaving 14 bases between them. The CDR3 here is CASSPSPDLNEKLFF. The CDR3 DNA is TGTGCCAGCAGCCCAAGTCCGGACCTTAATGAAAAACTGTTTTTT.

In its sample, this clone was seen a few times. The chain employs TRBV7-2 and TRBJ1-1; a weak D match, TRBD1 (5 bases). The V gene's germline CDR1 is SGHTA and CDR2 FQGNSA. The CDR3 is 15 amino acids. Deletions cut 6 bases from V and 10 bases from J, with 24 bases between. The CDR3: CASRKEVGPRFGAFF. DNA for the CDR3: TGTGCCAGCAGAAAAGAGGTGGGGCCGAGGTTTGGAGCTTTCTTT.

The chain has TRBV10-1 and TRBJ2-1; 9 bases are shared with TRBD1. This CDR3 contains 16 residues. Germline V CDR1 and CDR2: WNHNN, SYGVQD (reference sequence). Trimming took 3 bases from V and 0 from J; bases not matched to a gene: 3. The CDR3 reads CASSDGGQGSYNEQFF. The CDR3 bases are TGCGCCAGCAGTGATGGGGGACAGGGCTCCTACAATGAGCAGTTCTTC.

About this clone itself: At one boundary the junction diverges from the germline segment, which might be a read error. The chain is built from TRBV5-3 and TRBJ2-7; TRBD2 is a possible D gene (5 bases). TRBV5-3 is filed as an ORF, its function uncertain. The CDR3 length is 11 residues. CDR3 DNA: TGTGCCAGAAGCTTGGAGCGGCTATTCCGATTC. It translates to CARSLERLFRF.

The V gene is TRBV6-1, the J gene TRBJ2-1; D may correspond to TRBD1 or TRBD2 (6 bases each). The CDR3 runs to 13 residues. V lost 1 base, J lost 11 bases, and 12 bases lay in between. Germline-derived CDR1 and CDR2 are MNHNS and SASEGT. CDR3 loop: CASSEEGGFKQFF. Written as DNA, the CDR3 is TGTGCCAGCAGTGAAGAGGGGGGTTTTAAGCAGTTCTTC.

For this clone: The sample carries other DNA sequences with the same CDR3. The genes are TRBV10-3 and TRBJ1-1; D is unresolved. V was trimmed by 3 bases and J by 1 base, leaving 6 bases between them. Germline V lookup: CDR1 ENHRY, CDR2 SYGVKD. The CDR3 extends over 13 amino acids. CDR3 sequence: CAISETQNTEAFF. The CDR3 coding sequence is TGTGCCATCAGTGAAACCCAGAACACTGAAGCTTTCTTT.

This chain connects TRBV28 to TRBJ1-4; no reliable D call. This CDR3 comprises 13 residues. V lost 5 bases and J 7 bases, leaving 11 bases between the germline ends. Germline lookup yields CDR1 MDHEN and CDR2 SYDVKM. The CDR3 coding sequence is TGTGCCAGCAGTGGACGCTCTAGTGAAAAACTGTTTTTT. Protein product: CASSGRSSEKLFF. Full variable domain (missing parts from reference TRBV28 and TRBJ1-4): DVKVTQSSRYLVKRTGEKVFLECVQDMDHENMFWYRQDPGLGLRLIYFSYDVKMKEKGDIPEGYSVSREKKERFSLILESASTNQTSMYLCASSGRSSEKLFFGSGTQLSVL.

The sample holds one count of this clone. The chain recombines TRBV2 with TRBJ2-1; 8 nucleotides line up with TRBD2. Per germline, CDR1 SNHLY and CDR2 FYNNEI. This CDR3 has 15 amino acids. After removal of 6 bases from V and 1 base from J, the junction contained 5 bases not matched to a gene. In nucleotides, the CDR3 is TGTGCCAGCAGCTGGGCGGGAGGTTCCTACAATGAGCAGTTCTTC. Translation gives CASSWAGGSYNEQFF.

The chain employs TRBV7-2 and TRBJ1-2, with a weak D call TRBD1 (5 bases). This CDR3 has 15 residues. V lost 5 bases and J 2 bases, leaving 15 bases between the germline ends. The germline gives CDR1 SGHTA, CDR2 FQGNSA. The CDR3 is CASSPPRGGNYGYTF. In DNA, the CDR3 is TGTGCCAGCAGCCCCCCCCGGGGGGGGAACTATGGCTACACCTTC.

The chain recombines TRBV7-3 with TRBJ1-2; 7 positions agree with TRBD1. This CDR3 has 12 residues. Germline CDR1 SGHTA, CDR2 FQGTGA. Losses at the gene ends were 0 bases for V and 8 bases for J; bases not matched to a gene: 0. CDR3 loop: CASSLTGGGYTF. In DNA, the CDR3 is TGTGCCAGCAGCTTAACAGGGGGCGGCTACACCTTC. Supplemented by reference TRBV7-3 and TRBJ1-2, the full variable domain reads GAGVSQTPSNKVTEKGKYVELRCDPISGHTALYWYRQSLGQGPEFLIYFQGTGAADDSGLPNDRFFAVRPEGSVSTLKIQRTERGDSAVYLCASSLTGGGYTFGSGTRLTVV.

The gene calls are TRBV19 and TRBJ1-2; the D gene is possibly TRBD1 (5 bases). CDR3 length: 16 amino acids. Trimming pared 6 bases from V and 0 bases from J, leaving 17 bases between. The V gene's germline CDR1 is LNHDA and CDR2 SQIVND (reference sequence). The CDR3 DNA reads TGTGCCAGTAGCACCTCCACGGGGCTACCTAACTATGGCTACACCTTC. Translating it yields CASSTSTGLPNYGYTF.